Each of the 24 T cell receptor beta chains below was sequenced from the same sample in a study of T-cell reconstitution after alpha-beta-depleted transplantation in children. Using unique molecular identifiers, the investigators prepared the TCRbeta library. TCRdb recomputed calls from the PCR reads with MiXCR, one row per CDR3 protein. The table records 200,000 to 250,000 distinct CDR3 sequences, 9.5% to 13% of them present only once. Source: PBMCs, taken before TCRalphabeta/CD19-depleted stem cell transplant. The origin of the receptors is a child younger than two with acute myeloid leukemia, due to receive a stem cell transplant.

This clonotype was seen ten or more times. This sequence joins TRBV29-1 and TRBJ2-7; 8 nucleotides align to TRBD1. In germline, CDR1 is SQVTM, CDR2 ANQGSEA. The J segment lost 7 bases and the V segment lost 6 bases, leaving 8 bases of the junction unmatched. This CDR3 has 12 amino acids. CDR3 sequence (DNA): TGCAGCGTCGCCGACAGGGGTTGGGAGCAGTACTTC. The encoded protein is CSVADRGWEQYF.

This clonotype was seen at least ten times. The CDR3 DNA follows: TGCAGTGCTAGCAAACCCTCAGCTTGGGCCGGGGAGCTGTTTTTT. It specifies CSASKPSAWAGELFF. The chain couples TRBV20-1 to TRBJ2-2; D gene uncertain. Germline V lookup: CDR1 DFQATT, CDR2 SNEGSKA (reference sequence). This CDR3 contains 15 residues. The V end was cut by 3 bases, the J end by 6 bases, with 17 bases between.

The sample holds many counts of this clonotype. The V call is TRBV7-3, the J call TRBJ1-6; D gene unclear. Between the trimmed V and J ends, which lost 5 bases and 6 bases, there was a span of 11 bases. Germline CDR1 SGHTA, CDR2 FQGTGA. The CDR3 spans 14 residues. Here the CDR3 reads CASSAGLLNSPLHF. CDR3 coding DNA: TGTGCCAGCAGCGCCGGACTGCTTAATTCACCCCTCCACTTT.

The sample holds a few counts of this clonotype. The chain's CDR3 is CSARTSGRPGEYEQYF. CDR3 nucleotides: TGCAGTGCCCGGACTAGCGGGAGGCCAGGCGAATACGAGCAGTACTTC. The rearrangement links TRBV20-1 to TRBJ2-7; 14 nucleotides agree with TRBD2. CDR3 length equals 16 residues. Germline-derived CDR1 and CDR2 are DFQATT and SNEGSKA (reference sequence). V trimming: 6 bases; J trimming: 4 bases; junction bases outside the gene matches: 11.

This clonotype was seen ten or more times. The chain has TRBV29-1 and TRBJ2-3; maybe TRBD2 (6 bases). Germline V gives CDR1 SQVTM, CDR2 ANQGSEA. The V and J ends lost 7 bases and 0 bases respectively, with 11 bases between them. The length of the CDR3 is 13 residues. DNA of the CDR3: TGCAGCGGAAATAGCGGCAGCACAGATACGCAGTATTTT. This gives the protein CSGNSGSTDTQYF.

This clonotype showed up many times. The chain uses TRBV12-3 or TRBV12-4 and TRBJ1-2, with 8 bases lining up with TRBD1. The V segment lost 6 bases and the J segment 4 bases; nucleotides outside the gene matches: 7. The CDR3 is 14 amino acids. The CDR3 here is CASSLTGGAYGYTF. The CDR3 DNA is TGTGCCAGCAGCCTCACAGGGGGAGCCTATGGCTACACCTTC.

For this clonotype: Just one base apart from a much larger clone, this may be a read error. The chain joins TRBV20-1 to TRBJ2-1, with D perhaps matching TRBD1 or TRBD2 (6 bases each). CDR3 length: 12 residues. V lost 3 bases and J 9 bases, leaving 12 bases between the germline ends. Germline V gene data show CDR1 as DFQATT and CDR2 as SNEGSKA (reference sequence). CDR3 residues: CSASGGGIEQFF. CDR3 sequence (DNA): TGCAGTGCTAGCGGGGGCGGAATTGAGCAGTTCTTC.

This clonotype showed up many times. The chain is built from TRBV7-2 and TRBJ1-5; D gene uncertain. The V gene lost 1 base and the J gene lost 7 bases, with 8 bases spanning the gap. CDR1 is SGHTA and CDR2 is FQGNSA in the germline V gene. The CDR3 runs to 13 residues. The CDR3 DNA follows: TGTGCCAGCAGCTTAGGAGAGGAACAGCCCCAGCATTTT. Protein product: CASSLGEEQPQHF.

This clonotype was seen ten or more times. This sequence joins TRBV12-3 or TRBV12-4 and TRBJ2-1; D is ambiguous. V lost 3 bases and J 12 bases, leaving 12 bases between the germline ends. This CDR3 spans 12 amino acids. Here the CDR3 reads CASSFRPPAQFF. As DNA, the CDR3 is TGTGCCAGCAGTTTCCGCCCCCCGGCGCAGTTCTTC.

Ten or more counts support this clonotype. The V gene is TRBV7-3, the J gene TRBJ2-2, with D possibly being TRBD2 (6 bases). The CDR3 is 17 amino acids. Trimming pared 2 bases from V and 6 bases from J, leaving 19 bases between. Looked up from germline, CDR1 is SGHTA and CDR2 is FQGTGA. The CDR3 DNA sequence: TGTGCCAGCAGCTTATCGGGGGAGGCCCCCAGGGCCGGGGAGCTGTTTTTT. Translating it yields CASSLSGEAPRAGELFF.

This clonotype was observed at least ten times. The rearrangement uses TRBV5-1 and TRBJ2-7; TRBD1 aligns across 9 bases. Germline values: CDR1 SGHRS, CDR2 YFSETQ. The J segment lost 5 bases and the V segment lost 0 bases, leaving 9 bases of the junction unmatched. The CDR3 is made up of 16 amino acids. The CDR3 nucleotides are TGCGCCAGCAGCTTGGCCGAAGGGACAGGGATCCACGAGCAGTACTTC. Translating gives CASSLAEGTGIHEQYF.

This clonotype was detected many times. The rearrangement joins TRBV4-1 to TRBJ2-1; 8 nucleotides line up with TRBD2. CDR1 is MGHRA and CDR2 is YSYEKL in the germline V gene. CDR3 length: 15 residues. The J segment lost 4 bases and the V segment lost 6 bases, leaving 8 bases of the junction unmatched. CDR3 protein: CASSPSGLSYNEQFF. The DNA of the CDR3 is TGCGCCAGCAGTCCTAGCGGGCTCTCTTACAATGAGCAGTTCTTC.

This clonotype was observed at least ten times. The CDR3: CASRMVGSGNQPQHF. The CDR3 DNA is TGTGCCAGCAGGATGGTGGGGTCCGGCAATCAGCCCCAGCATTTT. The gene calls are TRBV28 and TRBJ1-5; D ambiguous. Germline-derived CDR1 and CDR2 are MDHEN and SYDVKM. Between the trimmed V and J ends, which lost 6 bases and 2 bases, there was a span of 14 bases. CDR3 length: 15 residues.

This clonotype showed up many times. This may come from a read error, since a much larger clone is one base off. The genes are TRBV5-1 and TRBJ2-3, with TRBD2 matching 8 bases. From germline, CDR1 is SGHRS and CDR2 YFSETQ. The CDR3 runs to 16 residues. The CDR3 sequence: CAGSQPRGGNTDTQYF. CDR3 coding DNA: TGCGCCGGCAGCCAACCCCGGGGGGGCAACACAGATACGCAGTATTTT.

This clonotype has ten or more counts. The chain carries TRBV7-2 and TRBJ1-6, with no clear D. Germline CDR1 and CDR2: SGHTA and FQGNSA. V gave up 0 bases and J gave up 9 bases, with 9 bases separating them. The CDR3 totals 14 residues. DNA of the CDR3: TGTGCCAGCAGCTTAGCCGGGTTAAGTTCACCCCTCCACTTT. Amino acid sequence: CASSLAGLSSPLHF.

Ten or more counts support this clonotype. The chain is built from TRBV20-1 and TRBJ2-7, with TRBD1 matching 9 bases. Germline-derived CDR1 and CDR2 are DFQATT and SNEGSKA (reference sequence). The CDR3 is made up of 16 amino acids. Trimming cost V 4 bases and J 3 bases; bases outside gene matches: 13. CDR3 protein: CSAINRGRLDNYEQYF. CDR3 in DNA: TGCAGTGCTATCAACAGGGGGCGCTTGGACAACTACGAGCAGTACTTC.

This clonotype has more than one count but fewer than ten. The V and J genes are TRBV7-3 and TRBJ2-1, with D perhaps TRBD2 (6 bases). V was shortened by 3 bases and J by 1 base, with 7 bases between the two germline ends. This CDR3 comprises 14 residues. The germline V gene encodes CDR1 SGHTA and CDR2 FQGTGA. The CDR3 sequence is CASSLRGSYNEQFF. CDR3 nucleotides: TGTGCCAGCAGCTTGCGGGGATCCTACAATGAGCAGTTCTTC.

The genes are TRBV7-8 and TRBJ2-7, with 13 bases identical to TRBD2. The CDR3 length is 15 residues. Trimming cost V 4 bases and J 5 bases; bases outside gene matches: 5. CDR1 is SGHVS, CDR2 FQNEAQ, per germline. The CDR3 region is CASSSTSGGANEQYF. As DNA, the CDR3 is TGTGCCAGCAGCTCTACTAGCGGGGGGGCCAACGAGCAGTACTTC.

CDR3 nucleotides: TGCGCCATAGCGGGGGGACCAATGAGGCATGAGCAGTTCTTC. Translated: CAIAGGPMRHEQFF. The rearrangement uses TRBV10-2 and TRBJ2-1, with 10 bases aligning to TRBD2. Germline assignment: CDR1 WSHSY and CDR2 SAAADI. V lost 10 bases to trimming and J lost 8 bases; unmatched junction nucleotides: 11. This CDR3 contains 14 residues.

This clonotype was observed a few times. This chain joins TRBV7-2 and TRBJ2-1; D assignment may be TRBD1 or TRBD2 (6 bases each). V gave up 6 bases and J gave up 8 bases, with 17 bases separating them. The CDR3 is made up of 14 amino acids. Germline V gene data show CDR1 as SGHTA and CDR2 as FQGNSA. For the CDR3, the DNA is TGTGCCAGCAGGAGGGGGGCTAGCACCGATGAGCAGTTCTTC. Residues: CASRRGASTDEQFF.

This clonotype was seen repeatedly, ten times or more. The chain joins TRBV28 to TRBJ2-1, with unresolved D. V lost 5 bases and J lost 11, with 19 bases in between. Germline values: CDR1 MDHEN, CDR2 SYDVKM. The CDR3 totals 14 residues. The CDR3 here is CASSPIGLRYKQFF. CDR3 coding DNA: TGTGCCAGCAGTCCCATAGGGCTCCGGTATAAGCAGTTCTTC.

This clonotype appeared many times. The V call is TRBV24-1, the J call TRBJ2-1, with D perhaps matching TRBD2 (6 bases). This CDR3 is 14 amino acids long. Trimming cost V 4 bases and J 8 bases, with 14 bases left between them. Per germline, CDR1 KGHDR and CDR2 SFDVKD. Written as DNA, the CDR3 is TGTGCCACCAGTGACCTACGACAGCGGGATGAGCAGTTCTTC. Amino acid sequence: CATSDLRQRDEQFF.

This clonotype was counted a few times. The chain joins TRBV10-3 to TRBJ1-3, with D perhaps TRBD1 (6 bases). This CDR3 is built from 14 residues. The V end was cut by 6 bases, the J end by 2 bases, with 11 bases between. CDR1 ENHRY and CDR2 SYGVKD come from the germline V gene. The CDR3 loop is CAIRESGAGNTIYF. The CDR3 DNA sequence: TGTGCCATCAGAGAATCAGGGGCTGGAAACACCATATATTTT.

This clonotype occurred a few times. This chain's CDR3 is CAISESGGPGANYGYTF. The CDR3 nucleotides read TGTGCCATCAGTGAGTCGGGCGGTCCCGGGGCTAACTATGGCTACACCTTC. The V call is TRBV10-3, the J call TRBJ1-2; D remains unclear. Trimming left V 0 bases short and J 0 bases short, with 14 bases between. Germline V gives CDR1 ENHRY, CDR2 SYGVKD. The CDR3 consists of 17 residues.